The T cell receptor beta chain described here comes from a study of tissue T cells after allogeneic stem cell transplantation. The CDR3 loop spans 13 amino acids. Germline assignment: CDR1 SNHLY and CDR2 FYNGKV (reference sequence). V was shortened by 3 bases and J by 1 base, with 6 bases between the two germline ends. TCRdb keeps only in-frame clones here, not all; method: immunoSEQ multiplex PCR. The data show about 8,300 clones, over 40% seen once. The time point denotes: mouse harvest day 7 after allogeneic transplant. Mouse grafts combined 10^7 T-cell-depleted bone marrow cells with 10^6 splenic CD5+ T cells. Tissues came from B6→BALB/c major-mismatch GVHD mice at day 7 or 14. With respect to this clone: Its cognate antigen is unknown. Mouse gene names and germline throughout. Read coverage stops 1 residue before the CDR3 terminus; the germline J gene supplies the remainder.

Findings and caveats of the study: Sampling depth was limited, and the cohort was small and clinically varied. Blood and spleen captured only part of the tissue TCR repertoire.

This chain connects TRBV3 to TRBJ1-1; a weak D match, TRBD1 (5 bases). The source is a female BALB/c mouse given C57BL/6 T cells with graft-versus-host disease after an allogeneic hematopoietic cell transplant. Specimen: gut tissue. The CDR3: CASSFGQNTEVFF. The part of the CDR3 DNA that was read is TGTGCCAGCAGCTTTGGACAAAACACAGAAGTCTTC.